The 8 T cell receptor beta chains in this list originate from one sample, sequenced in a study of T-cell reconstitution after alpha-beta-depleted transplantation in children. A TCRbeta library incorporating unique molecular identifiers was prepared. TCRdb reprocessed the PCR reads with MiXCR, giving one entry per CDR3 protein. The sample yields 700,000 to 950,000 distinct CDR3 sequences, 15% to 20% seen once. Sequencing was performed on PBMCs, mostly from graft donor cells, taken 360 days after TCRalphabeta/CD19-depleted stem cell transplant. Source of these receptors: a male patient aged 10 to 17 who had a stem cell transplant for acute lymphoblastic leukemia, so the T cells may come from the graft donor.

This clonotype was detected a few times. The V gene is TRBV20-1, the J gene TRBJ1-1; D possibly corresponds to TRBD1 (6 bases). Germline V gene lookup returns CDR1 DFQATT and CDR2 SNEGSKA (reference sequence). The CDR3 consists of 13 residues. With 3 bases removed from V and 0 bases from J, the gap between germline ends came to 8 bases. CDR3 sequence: CSASQGMNTEAFF. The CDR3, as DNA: TGCAGTGCTAGTCAGGGGATGAACACTGAAGCTTTCTTT.

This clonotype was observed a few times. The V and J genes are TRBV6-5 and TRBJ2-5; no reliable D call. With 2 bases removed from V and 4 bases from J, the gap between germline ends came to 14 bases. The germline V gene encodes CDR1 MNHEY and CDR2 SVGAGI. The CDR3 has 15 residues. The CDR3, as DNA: TGTGCCAGCAGTTACCACTTAGGTCTCTTAGAGACCCAGTACTTC. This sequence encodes CASSYHLGLLETQYF.

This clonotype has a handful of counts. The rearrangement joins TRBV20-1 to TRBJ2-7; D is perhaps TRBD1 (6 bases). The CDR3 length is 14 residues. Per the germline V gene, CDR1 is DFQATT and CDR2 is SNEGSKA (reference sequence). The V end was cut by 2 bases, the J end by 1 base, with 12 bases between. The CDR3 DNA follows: TGCAGTGCTAGAACGACAGGAGCATCCTACGAGCAGTACTTC. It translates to CSARTTGASYEQYF.

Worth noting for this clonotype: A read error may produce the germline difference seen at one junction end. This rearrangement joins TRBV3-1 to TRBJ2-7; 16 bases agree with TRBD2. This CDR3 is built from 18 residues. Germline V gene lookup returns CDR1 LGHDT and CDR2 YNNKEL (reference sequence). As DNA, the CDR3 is TGTGCCTGCAGCTGGGGGACTAGCGGGAGGGCCGGGTCCTACGAGCAGTACTTC. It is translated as CACSWGTSGRAGSYEQYF.

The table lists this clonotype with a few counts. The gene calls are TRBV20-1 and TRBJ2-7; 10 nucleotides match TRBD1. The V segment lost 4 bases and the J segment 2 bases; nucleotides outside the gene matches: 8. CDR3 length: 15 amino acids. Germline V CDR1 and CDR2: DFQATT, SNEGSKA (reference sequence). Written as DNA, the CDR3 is TGCAGTGCTAAGGACAGGGGGGTGGGGGCCTACGAGCAGTACTTC. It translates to CSAKDRGVGAYEQYF.

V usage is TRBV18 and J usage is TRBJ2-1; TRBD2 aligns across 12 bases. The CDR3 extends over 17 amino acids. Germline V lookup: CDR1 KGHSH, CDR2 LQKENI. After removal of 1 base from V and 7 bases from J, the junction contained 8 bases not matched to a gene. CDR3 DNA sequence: TGTGCCAGCTCACCACAGAGACTAGCGGGAGTCGAAAATGAGCAGTTCTTC. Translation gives CASSPQRLAGVENEQFF.

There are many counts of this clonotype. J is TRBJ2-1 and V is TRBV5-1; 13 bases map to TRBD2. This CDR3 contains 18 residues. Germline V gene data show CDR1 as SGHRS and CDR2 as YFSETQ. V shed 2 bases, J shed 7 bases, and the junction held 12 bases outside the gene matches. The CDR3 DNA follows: TGCGCCAGCAGCTTTACCGGGACTAGCGGGATAGGGGGGAATGAGCAGTTCTTC. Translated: CASSFTGTSGIGGNEQFF.

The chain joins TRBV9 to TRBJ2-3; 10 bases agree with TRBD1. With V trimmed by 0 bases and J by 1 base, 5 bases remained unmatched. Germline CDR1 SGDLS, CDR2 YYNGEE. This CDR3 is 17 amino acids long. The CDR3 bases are TGTGCCAGCAGCGTAGAGACCGGGACAGGGGGCACAGATACGCAGTATTTT. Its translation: CASSVETGTGGTDTQYF.